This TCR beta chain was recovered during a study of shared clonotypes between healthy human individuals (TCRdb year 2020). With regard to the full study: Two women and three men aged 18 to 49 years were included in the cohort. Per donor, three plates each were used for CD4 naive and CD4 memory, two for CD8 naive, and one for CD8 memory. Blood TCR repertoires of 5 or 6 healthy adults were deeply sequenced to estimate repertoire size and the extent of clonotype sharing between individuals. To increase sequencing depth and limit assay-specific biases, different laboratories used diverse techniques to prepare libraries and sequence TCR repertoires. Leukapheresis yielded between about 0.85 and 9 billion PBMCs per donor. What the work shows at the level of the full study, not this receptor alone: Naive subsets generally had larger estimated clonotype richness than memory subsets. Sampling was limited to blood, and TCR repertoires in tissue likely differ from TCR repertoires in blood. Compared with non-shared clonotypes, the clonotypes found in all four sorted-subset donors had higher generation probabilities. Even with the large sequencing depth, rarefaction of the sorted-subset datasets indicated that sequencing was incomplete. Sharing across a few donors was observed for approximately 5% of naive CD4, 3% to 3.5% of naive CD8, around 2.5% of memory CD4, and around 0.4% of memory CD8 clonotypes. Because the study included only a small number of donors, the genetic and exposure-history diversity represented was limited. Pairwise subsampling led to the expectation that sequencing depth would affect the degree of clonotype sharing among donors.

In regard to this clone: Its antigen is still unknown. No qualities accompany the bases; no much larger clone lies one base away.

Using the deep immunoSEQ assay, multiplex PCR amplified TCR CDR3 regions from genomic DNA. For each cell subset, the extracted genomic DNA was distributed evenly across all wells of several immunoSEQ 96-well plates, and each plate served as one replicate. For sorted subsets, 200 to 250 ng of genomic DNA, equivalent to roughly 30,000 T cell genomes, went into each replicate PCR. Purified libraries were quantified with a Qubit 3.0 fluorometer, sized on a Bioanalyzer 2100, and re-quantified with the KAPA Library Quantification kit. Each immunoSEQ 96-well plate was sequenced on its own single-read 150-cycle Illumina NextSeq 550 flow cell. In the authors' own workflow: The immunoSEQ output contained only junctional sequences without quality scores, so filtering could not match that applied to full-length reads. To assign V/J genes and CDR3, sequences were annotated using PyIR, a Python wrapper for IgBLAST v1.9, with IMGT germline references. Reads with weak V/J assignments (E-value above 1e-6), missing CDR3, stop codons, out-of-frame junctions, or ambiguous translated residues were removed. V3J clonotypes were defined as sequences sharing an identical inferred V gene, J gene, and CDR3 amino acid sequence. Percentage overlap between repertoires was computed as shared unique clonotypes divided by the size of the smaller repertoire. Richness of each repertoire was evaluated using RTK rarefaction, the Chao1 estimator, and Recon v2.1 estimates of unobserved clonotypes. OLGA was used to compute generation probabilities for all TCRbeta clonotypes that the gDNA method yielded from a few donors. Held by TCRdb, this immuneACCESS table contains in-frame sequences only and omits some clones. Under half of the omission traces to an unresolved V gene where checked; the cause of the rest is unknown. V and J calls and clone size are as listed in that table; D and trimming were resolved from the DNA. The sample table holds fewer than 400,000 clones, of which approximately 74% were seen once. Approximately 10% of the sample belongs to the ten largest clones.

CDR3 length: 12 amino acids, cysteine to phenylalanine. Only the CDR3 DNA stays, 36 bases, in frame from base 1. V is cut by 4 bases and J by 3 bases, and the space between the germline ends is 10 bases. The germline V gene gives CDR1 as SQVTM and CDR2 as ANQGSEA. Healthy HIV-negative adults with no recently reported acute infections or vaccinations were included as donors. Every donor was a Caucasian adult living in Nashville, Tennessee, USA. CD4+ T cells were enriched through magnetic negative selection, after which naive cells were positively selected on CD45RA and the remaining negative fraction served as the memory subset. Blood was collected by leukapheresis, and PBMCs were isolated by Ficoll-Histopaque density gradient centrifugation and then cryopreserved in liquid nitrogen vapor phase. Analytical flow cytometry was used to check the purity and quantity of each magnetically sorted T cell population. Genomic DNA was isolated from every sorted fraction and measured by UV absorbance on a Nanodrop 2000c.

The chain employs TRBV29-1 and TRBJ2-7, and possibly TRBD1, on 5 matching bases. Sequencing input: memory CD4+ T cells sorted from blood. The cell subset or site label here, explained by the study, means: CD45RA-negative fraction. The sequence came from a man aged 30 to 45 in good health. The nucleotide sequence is TGCAGCGTTGCATCAGGGAACTACGAGCAGTACTTC. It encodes CSVASGNYEQYF.